This TCR beta chain is from a study of blood T cells in healthy people across ages. A second roughly 6 to 12 cycle PCR used barcoded and J-beta primers. TCRdb re-analysed the 5' RACE reads in MiXCR, keeping a single row per CDR3 protein. The repertoire consists of about 760,000 distinct CDR3 sequences, with approximately 25% occurring once and the leading ten covering more than 8.5%. Donors were healthy Caucasian individuals from Russia aged about 6 to 95. Every participating donor contributed 8.5 to 10 milliliters of peripheral blood through a draw. V dropped 6 bases and J dropped 9; count of bases not matched to a gene: 16. The germline gives CDR1 DFQATT, CDR2 SNEGSKA (reference sequence). The CDR3 runs 15 residues. These same records also appear under a second study, on T cells of mothers and their children.

This rearrangement joins TRBV20-1 to TRBJ2-3; TRBD1 matches 9 bases. The source is a boy younger than 18 in good health. Sample: blood. CDR3 residues: CSACPDRGERRTQYF. Here the CDR3 DNA reads TGCAGTGCCTGTCCGGACAGGGGTGAAAGAAGAACGCAGTATTTT.